The rows below give T cell receptor beta chains drawn from one sample of a study of blood T cell repertoires in COVID-19. Libraries were prepared by immunoSEQ multiplex PCR; TCRdb keeps only in-frame clonotypes and omits some of them. The table includes tens of thousands of clones, 70% to 90% detected once. Sequencing used peripheral blood. These receptor sequences come from a human donor in a cohort sampled during active COVID-19. Both conserved end residues are part of each CDR3. The D gene is left open where the match is weak. A row's size may be missing; if present it is once, few, many or a size class.

>TRBD1|once|TRBJ1-2|TRBV3-1/TRBV3-2|13
CASSLTGKGGYTF
TGTGCCAGCAGCCTGACAGGGAAGGGGGGCTACACCTTC
>TRBD2|.|TRBJ2-3|TRBV7-9|13
CASSATPGLTQYF
TGTGCCAGCAGCGCGACCCCGGGACTAACTCAGTATTTT
>.|once|TRBJ1-6|TRBV21-1|17
CASSKWRQGTKDSPLHF
TGTGCCAGCAGCAAATGGCGACAGGGGACGAAAGATTCACCCCTCCACTTT
>TRBD2|.|TRBJ2-1|TRBV28|17
CASSFSGLAVFGNEQFF
TGTGCCAGCAGTTTTTCTGGACTAGCGGTTTTTGGGAATGAGCAGTTCTTC
>.|.|TRBJ2-7|TRBV7-9|12
CASSLGAYEQYF
TGTGCCAGCAGCTTAGGCGCCTACGAGCAGTACTTC
>.|.|TRBJ2-5|TRBV7-8|13
CASRGRIQETQYF
TGTGCCAGCAGGGGGCGGATCCAAGAGACCCAGTACTTC
>.|.|TRBJ2-7|TRBV5-4|13
CASSLRETYEQYF
TGTGCCAGCAGCTTAAGGGAGACCTACGAGCAGTACTTC
>.|.|TRBJ1-6|TRBV25-1|15
CASSDGGGRGTPLHF
TGTGCCAGCAGTGACGGGGGGGGCCGGGGGACACCCCTCCACTTT
>.|.|TRBJ2-3|TRBV5-6|12
CASSSSTDTQYF
TGTGCCAGCAGCTCTTCCACAGATACGCAGTATTTT
>.|.|TRBJ1-3|TRBV4-3|16
CASSPTVPLRRNTIYF
TGCGCCAGCAGCCCCACAGTGCCTCTCAGAAGAAACACCATATATTTT
>.|.|TRBJ2-2|TRBV24-1|18
CATSDLAGEELNTGELFF
TGTGCCACCAGTGATTTGGCCGGGGAGGAGCTTAACACCGGGGAGCTGTTTTTT
>TRBD2|few|TRBJ2-2|TRBV3-1/TRBV3-2|15
CASSPGLADTGELFF
TGTGCCAGCAGCCCCGGACTAGCCGACACCGGGGAGCTGTTTTTT
>TRBD1|.|TRBJ2-5|TRBV27|15
CASSWTPDRQETQYF
TGTGCCAGCAGTTGGACCCCGGACAGGCAAGAGACCCAGTACTTC
>TRBD2|.|TRBJ2-2|TRBV7-9|16
CASSLPREGRIGELFF
TGTGCCAGCAGCTTACCGCGGGAGGGCCGTATCGGGGAGCTGTTTTTT
>TRBD2|.|TRBJ2-2|TRBV9|15
CASSTQREGAGELFF
TGTGCCAGCAGCACGCAGCGGGAGGGAGCCGGGGAGCTGTTTTTT
>.|.|TRBJ2-2|TRBV6-4|13
CASSDRGTGELFF
TGTGCCAGCAGTGATCGGGGGACCGGGGAGCTGTTTTTT
>.|.|TRBJ2-3|TRBV7-9|14
CASSLASGLETQYF
TGTGCCAGCAGCTTAGCTTCAGGGTTAGAAACGCAGTATTTT
>.|.|TRBJ1-1|TRBV19|14
CASSARVGDTEAFF
TGTGCCAGTAGTGCCAGGGTAGGGGACACTGAAGCTTTCTTT
>.|.|TRBJ2-3|TRBV24-1|15
CATSDSKGTTDTQYF
TGTGCCACCAGTGATTCAAAAGGGACAACCGATACGCAGTATTTT
>.|.|TRBJ1-5|TRBV7-2|12
CASSHSNQPQHF
TGTGCCAGCAGCCATAGCAATCAGCCCCAGCATTTT
>.|.|TRBJ2-5|TRBV7-9|14
CASSLDQGGETQYF
TGTGCCAGCAGCTTAGATCAGGGGGGAGAGACCCAGTACTTC
>.|.|TRBJ2-2|TRBV4-3|12
CASDRGYGELFF
TGCGCCAGCGACCGGGGGTACGGGGAGCTGTTTTTT
>.|.|TRBJ2-7|TRBV5-6|14
CASSGAAGFHEQYF
TGTGCCAGCAGCGGGGCGGCGGGGTTCCACGAGCAGTACTTC
>.|.|TRBJ2-2|TRBV7-6|17
CASSPLQKYMNTGELFF
TGTGCCAGCAGCCCCCTCCAAAAATACATGAACACCGGGGAGCTGTTTTTT
>.|.|TRBJ1-1|TRBV27|17
CASSLSGQAMKNTEAFF
TGTGCCAGCAGTTTATCGGGGCAGGCGATGAAGAACACTGAAGCTTTCTTT
>TRBD1|.|TRBJ1-1|TRBV6-2/TRBV6-3|17
CASSYRGTGGVNTEAFF
TGTGCCAGCAGTTACCGCGGGACAGGGGGCGTGAACACTGAAGCTTTCTTT
>TRBD2|.|TRBJ2-2|TRBV9|18
CASSARTSGRVNTGELFF
TGTGCCAGCAGCGCTCGGACTAGCGGGAGGGTGAACACCGGGGAGCTGTTTTTT